This T cell receptor (beta chain) was retrieved from a study of cytomegalovirus exposure and HLA in healthy donors. Overall study results and limits: In a later analysis, HLA-C alleles had the fewest associated TCRs, DRB1 alleles the most.

As regards this clone: Its antigen is unknown.

The PCR employed 60 Vbeta primers together with 13 Jbeta primers. Libraries were prepared by immunoSEQ multiplex PCR; TCRdb keeps only in-frame clonotypes and omits some of them. In the table there are 150,000 to 200,000 clones, approximately 70% of which are singletons. With V trimmed by 5 bases and J by 4 bases, 5 bases remained unmatched. The germline V gene has CDR1 SNHLY and CDR2 FYNNEI. The CDR3 contains 14 residues. The sequencing input was PBMCs. The V call is TRBV2, the J call TRBJ1-2; TRBD1 matches 9 bases. The receptor was isolated from a man between 18 and 29 years old in good health and CMV-seropositive. As DNA, the CDR3 is TGTGCCAGCAGTAACAGGGGGCGAACCTATGGCTACACCTTC. Its protein product is CASSNRGRTYGYTF.